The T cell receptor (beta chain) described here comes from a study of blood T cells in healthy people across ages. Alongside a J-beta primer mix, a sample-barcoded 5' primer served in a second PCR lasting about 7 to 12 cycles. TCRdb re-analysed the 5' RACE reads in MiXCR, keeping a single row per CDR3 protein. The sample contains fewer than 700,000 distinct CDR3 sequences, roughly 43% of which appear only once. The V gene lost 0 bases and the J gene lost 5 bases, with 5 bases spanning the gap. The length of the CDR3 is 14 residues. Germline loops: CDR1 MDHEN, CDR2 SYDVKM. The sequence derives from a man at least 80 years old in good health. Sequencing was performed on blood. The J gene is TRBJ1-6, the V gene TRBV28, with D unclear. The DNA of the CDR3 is TGTGCCAGCAGTTTATGGAGGGATAATTCACCCCTCCACTTT. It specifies CASSLWRDNSPLHF. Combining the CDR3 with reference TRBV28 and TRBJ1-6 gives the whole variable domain DVKVTQSSRYLVKRTGEKVFLECVQDMDHENMFWYRQDPGLGLRLIYFSYDVKMKEKGDIPEGYSVSREKKERFSLILESASTNQTSMYLCASSLWRDNSPLHFGNGTRLTVT.